This T cell receptor (beta chain) was documented in a study of T cell responses to AZD1222 COVID-19 vaccine. Points from the study as a whole: Unmutated regions of variants are reportedly targeted by nearly half of spike-specific TCRs. Samples come after the peak T cell response, not at day 14.

The CDR3 is 16 residues long. After removal of 6 bases from V and 5 bases from J, the junction contained 6 bases not matched to a gene. CDR1 and CDR2 from the germline V gene are MNHNY and SVGAGI (reference sequence). The repertoire was sequenced with immunoSEQ multiplex PCR; TCRdb's copy has only in-frame clones and lacks some. The table has around 150,000 clones, 90% to 95% seen once. Regarding this clone: Antigen specificity is unknown.

The receptor was isolated from an adult who received the AZD1222 COVID-19 vaccine. This chain joins TRBV6-6 and TRBJ2-1; 14 nucleotides align to TRBD2. This specimen consisted of peripheral blood, obtained 28 days after the second AZD1222 dose. This CDR3 reads CASRLGLAGGDNEQFF. In DNA form, the CDR3 reads TGTGCCAGCAGACTCGGACTAGCGGGGGGAGACAATGAGCAGTTCTTC.